A selection of T cell receptor beta chains follows, all from one sample in a study of cytomegalovirus exposure and HLA in healthy donors. TCRdb's table, derived via immunoSEQ multiplex PCR, lists solely in-frame clones and lacks some. This table holds more than 75,000 clones, just under 90% found once. Sequences were obtained from PBMCs. All receptors derive from a man aged 18 to 29 in good health and CMV-seronegative. Each CDR3 is given with its conserved first and last residue. A D gene is named only where the DNA matches it firmly. Some rows have no size entry. The others give once, few or many, or a class for an expanded clone.

-,TRBV5-1,TRBJ2-3,TRBD1,CASGQGSTDTQYF,TGCGCCAGCGGACAGGGTAGCACAGATACGCAGTATTTT
once,TRBV7-9,TRBJ2-7,-,CASSLLHPARVYEQYF,TGTGCCAGCAGCCTCCTCCATCCGGCCAGGGTTTACGAGCAGTACTTC
-,TRBV6-5,TRBJ2-5,-,CASSYSRLAQQETQYF,TGTGCCAGCAGTTATTCTAGGCTAGCGCAACAAGAGACCCAGTACTTC
-,TRBV7-2,TRBJ2-1,-,CAGSRAISGNEQFF,TGTGCCGGATCCCGGGCCATCTCGGGGAATGAGCAGTTCTTC
-,TRBV7-2,TRBJ1-1,TRBD1,CASSLYGTGPTEAFF,TGTGCCAGCAGCTTATACGGGACAGGGCCCACTGAAGCTTTCTTT
-,TRBV6-6,TRBJ2-2,-,CASRSAGTHYELFF,TGTGCCAGCAGGTCCGCTGGGACACACTATGAGCTGTTTTTT
-,TRBV2,TRBJ2-6,-,CASSEILVGANVLTF,TGTGCCAGCAGTGAGATACTGGTAGGGGCCAACGTCCTGACTTTC
-,TRBV7-2,TRBJ2-7,-,CASSLGRDSSYEQYF,TGTGCCAGCAGCTTAGGGCGGGACTCCTCCTACGAGCAGTACTTC
-,TRBV18,TRBJ1-6,-,CASSPSPGPGALHF,TGTGCCAGCTCACCCTCGCCGGGGCCGGGAGCCCTCCACTTT
-,TRBV7-2,TRBJ2-5,-,CASRRLTVETQYF,TGTGCCAGTCGGCGGCTGACGGTGGAGACCCAGTACTTC
-,TRBV28,TRBJ1-5,TRBD1,CASLTGRFRQPQHF,TGTGCCAGCCTGACAGGGAGGTTCCGACAGCCCCAGCATTTT
-,TRBV7-2,TRBJ1-1,TRBD1,CASSLQGVEAFF,TGTGCCAGCAGCTTACAGGGGGTTGAAGCTTTCTTT
-,TRBV7-9,TRBJ2-7,TRBD2,CASSHGLAGTYSYEQYF,TGTGCCAGCAGTCACGGACTAGCGGGAACCTACTCCTACGAGCAGTACTTC
-,TRBV29-1,TRBJ2-7,-,CSAKGGDRRYEQYF,TGCAGCGCAAAGGGGGGGGACCGAAGATACGAGCAGTACTTC
-,TRBV4-2,TRBJ2-6,TRBD1,CASSQGTGAGANVLTF,TGTGCCAGCAGCCAAGGTACAGGGGCTGGGGCCAACGTCCTGACTTTC
-,TRBV28,TRBJ1-1,TRBD1,CASSAAQGRYTEAFF,TGTGCCAGCAGTGCCGCACAGGGGAGGTACACTGAAGCTTTCTTT
-,TRBV6-1,TRBJ1-4,TRBD1,CASGGTGYEKLLF,TGTGCCAGCGGCGGGACAGGGTATGAAAAACTGCTTTTT
once,TRBV30,TRBJ1-3,-,CAWSMGLGGNTIYF,TGTGCCTGGAGCATGGGACTCGGGGGAAACACCATATATTTT
-,TRBV30,TRBJ1-6,-,CALGHDNSPLHF,TGTGCCTTAGGACACGATAATTCACCCCTCCACTTT
-,TRBV7-2,TRBJ1-1,-,CASSLRAGGGNTEAFF,TGTGCCAGCAGCTTACGGGCCGGGGGAGGGAACACTGAAGCTTTCTTT
-,TRBV28,TRBJ2-7,-,CASSLPGNTYEQYF,TGTGCCAGCAGTTTACCCGGTAATACCTACGAGCAGTACTTC
once,TRBV11-2,TRBJ2-7,-,CASSLPGASSYEQYF,TGTGCCAGCAGCTTACCAGGGGCCAGCTCCTACGAGCAGTACTTC
-,TRBV28,TRBJ2-1,TRBD1,CASRLRQGDREQFF,TGTGCCAGCAGACTGCGACAGGGCGACAGAGAGCAGTTCTTC
-,TRBV6-5,TRBJ1-2,-,CASSWADPNYGYTF,TGTGCCAGCAGTTGGGCAGATCCTAACTATGGCTACACCTTC
-,TRBV6-1,TRBJ2-1,TRBD1,CASTGQVNYNEQFF,TGTGCCAGCACCGGACAGGTGAACTACAATGAGCAGTTCTTC
-,TRBV2,TRBJ2-1,TRBD2,CASRLAGSWDEQFF,TGTGCCAGCAGACTAGCGGGATCTTGGGATGAGCAGTTCTTC
-,TRBV7-9,TRBJ2-1,-,CASSRDNRGGRQFF,TGTGCCAGCAGCCGAGACAATCGCGGAGGGAGGCAGTTCTTC
once,TRBV6-5,TRBJ1-6,-,CASSYRGEPLHF,TGTGCCAGCAGTTACCGAGGCGAACCCCTCCACTTT
once,TRBV9,TRBJ1-2,TRBD1,CASSVGGQGLYTF,TGTGCCAGCAGCGTAGGGGGACAGGGGTTATACACCTTC
-,TRBV25-1,TRBJ1-1,-,CASSEYEGWNTEAFF,TGTGCCAGCAGTGAATATGAGGGTTGGAACACTGAAGCTTTCTTT
-,TRBV9,TRBJ2-3,-,CASGDSPLGGTDTQYF,TGTGCCAGCGGCGACAGTCCCCTGGGCGGCACAGATACGCAGTATTTT
-,TRBV28,TRBJ2-2,-,CASSQQGFYTGELFF,TGTGCCAGCAGTCAACAGGGTTTTTACACCGGGGAGCTGTTTTTT
-,TRBV28,TRBJ2-7,TRBD1,CASSLTMGWGQWSYEQYF,TGTGCCAGCAGTTTAACTATGGGCTGGGGACAGTGGTCCTACGAGCAGTACTTC
-,TRBV19,TRBJ2-1,TRBD2,CASSVAGGHGLQFF,TGTGCCAGTAGTGTAGCGGGAGGACACGGCCTCCAGTTCTTC
-,TRBV7-9,TRBJ2-7,-,CASSLPREYEQYF,TGTGCCAGCAGCTTACCCCGCGAATACGAGCAGTACTTC
few,TRBV13,TRBJ2-7,-,CASSPKINRVLHEQYF,TGTGCCAGCAGCCCAAAAATCAACAGGGTTTTGCACGAGCAGTACTTC